This T cell receptor beta chain was sequenced for a study of cytomegalovirus exposure and HLA in healthy donors (dated by TCRdb to about 2017). About the full investigation: The 550 to 750 repertoires of the first cohort and the 95 to 150 validation repertoires were produced on the same platform, according to a later analysis. Along with the roughly 610-subject first cohort, a separate validation cohort of roughly 110 different subjects was used. The study combined high-throughput TCR immunosequencing, statistical association of individual TCRs with disease status, and machine learning to predict cytomegalovirus infection status. The study aimed to test whether signatures of past pathogen exposure could be identified by cataloging public T cell receptors. The full study reports these points: The study gave a list of about 160 TCR beta chains associated with cytomegalovirus. The authors suggested that the approach could potentially be extended to other disease states and immunological phenotypes. Three of the identified cytomegalovirus-associated TCR beta chains were confirmed in vitro to be specific for cytomegalovirus antigens. Most TCR sequences were seen in very few donors, while some public TCRs were found in many individuals. In a later analysis, TCRs clustered in the first cohort were found to also tend to co-occur in the approximately 110 validation repertoires, with approximately 95% of cluster scores above 0. The classifier was reported to diagnose cytomegalovirus status with high specificity and sensitivity in both the original and validation cohorts. A later analysis lacked HLA typing for the validation cohort, so it scored co-occurrence in that cohort across all 120 or so repertoires.

The donors were included in the validation cohort of roughly 120 subjects, a group kept apart from the roughly 730-subject first cohort. Reading from cysteine to phenylalanine, the CDR3 counts 14 amino acids. CDR3 DNA is the only sequence kept; it has 42 bases, read in frame from the first base. CDR1 SGHRS and CDR2 YFSETQ were looked up in the germline V gene. The germline V end is reduced by 6 bases and the J end by 5 bases; junction bases left unmatched: 7. The sample holds a few counts of this clone. The target of this receptor is not known. No base qualities exist here, and no much larger clone lies one base off it. Libraries were prepared through the immunoSEQ multiplex PCR assay. As for how the authors treated the data: A statistical classification framework was built to diagnose cytomegalovirus status from the catalog of TCR beta chain sequences. This is the immuneACCESS table as TCRdb keeps it, with only in-frame sequences that have V and J called. A part of the clones is gone; compared with another copy, unresolved V genes explain less than half, and the rest is unexplained. Clone size and the V and J calls come from that table; the DNA yielded D and trimming. In all, the sample holds about 140,000 clones, and around four fifths of those were seen once. The top ten hold approximately 1.4% of the sample.

The receptor chain draws on TRBV5-1 and TRBJ2-7, and 11 bases in between align with TRBD1. The sequencing sample was made of PBMCs. The clonotype originates from a woman in her thirties in good health and CMV-seronegative. The nucleotide sequence is given as TGCGCCAGCACTTTATGGACAGGGGGCGACGAGCAGTACTTC. It translates as CASTLWTGGDEQYF.